Each of the 13 T cell receptor beta chains below was sequenced from the same sample in a study of blood T cell repertoires in COVID-19. Data came from immunoSEQ multiplex PCR; TCRdb stores just in-frame clones and leaves some out. Of 100,000 to 150,000 clones in the sample, around 86% were seen once. Material for sequencing was peripheral blood. The source of these receptors is a man between 40 and 49 years old with active or convalescent COVID-19.

The table lists this clone with a few counts. The chain joins TRBV7-6 to TRBJ2-1; weak D call: TRBD2 (7 bases). Trimming took off 1 base at V and 5 bases at J, with 15 bases between the two ends. In germline, CDR1 is SGHVS, CDR2 FNYEAQ. The CDR3 covers 16 residues. The CDR3 region is CASSLVGGAWDNEQFF. The CDR3 DNA follows: TGTGCCAGCAGCTTAGTGGGGGGGGCCTGGGACAATGAGCAGTTCTTC.

The chain employs TRBV7-2 and TRBJ1-2; 10 bases fit TRBD1. CDR3 size: 15 residues. The junction had 8 bases not matched to a gene; V was cut back by 4 bases and J by 6 bases. Germline V CDR1 and CDR2: SGHTA, FQGNSA. In DNA form, the CDR3 reads TGTGCCAGCAGCTCGACCCGGGACAGGGGTGATGGCTACACCTTC. Translation: CASSSTRDRGDGYTF.

The CDR3 region is CASSPGQGTYNSPLHF. Written as DNA, the CDR3 is TGTGCCAGCTCACCGGGACAGGGGACCTATAATTCACCCCTCCACTTT. The V gene is TRBV18, the J gene TRBJ1-6; 10 bases fit TRBD1. Germline lookup yields CDR1 KGHSH and CDR2 LQKENI. CDR3 length: 16 amino acids. J was trimmed by 2 bases and V by 3 bases; bases with no gene match: 1.

The chain has TRBV7-9 and TRBJ1-3; no clear D. This CDR3 spans 15 amino acids. V was trimmed by 1 base and J by 0 bases, leaving 7 bases between them. The germline V gene encodes CDR1 SEHNR and CDR2 FQNEAQ (reference sequence). CDR3 in amino acids: CASSLGRSSGNTIYF. CDR3 DNA sequence: TGTGCCAGCAGCTTAGGCCGGAGCTCTGGAAACACCATATATTTT.

The V and J genes are TRBV7-6 and TRBJ2-3; D may be TRBD1 (8 bases). The CDR3 runs 15 residues. The germline CDR1 and CDR2 sequences are SGHVS and FNYEAQ. Trimming removed 5 bases from V and 2 bases from J, with 14 bases in between. CDR3 DNA sequence: TGTGCCAGCAGCCGACAGGGGAGGGTCACAGATACGCAGTATTTT. As protein: CASSRQGRVTDTQYF.

The V call is TRBV24-1, the J call TRBJ1-1; a weak D match, TRBD1 (6 bases). The CDR3 is made up of 15 amino acids. Germline CDR1 and CDR2: KGHDR and SFDVKD. V lost 7 bases, J lost 5 bases, and 19 bases lay in between. The CDR3: CATSVSGGPGTEAFF. In DNA, the CDR3 is TGTGCCACCAGCGTTTCCGGGGGGCCTGGAACTGAAGCTTTCTTT.

The gene calls are TRBV4-3 and TRBJ2-2; 11 bases match TRBD2. Germline V gene sequence: CDR1 LGHNA, CDR2 YSLEER. This CDR3 has 17 residues. V shed 4 bases and J 9 bases; nucleotides not matched to a gene: 13. This CDR3 is CASSPEGSSGGHRELFF. The CDR3, as DNA: TGCGCCAGCAGCCCAGAGGGTTCTAGCGGGGGGCACCGGGAGCTGTTTTTT.

The chain joins TRBV29-1 to TRBJ2-2; 10 positions agree with TRBD2. V lost 4 bases to trimming and J lost 5 bases; unmatched junction nucleotides: 7. Germline CDR1 and CDR2: SQVTM and ANQGSEA. This CDR3 spans 15 amino acids. CDR3 DNA: TGCAGCGTTGTGGTTAGCGGGGGGATAACCGGGGAGCTGTTTTTT. Its protein is CSVVVSGGITGELFF.

This sequence joins TRBV6-5 and TRBJ1-4; 10 bases map to TRBD1. The junction had 5 bases not matched to a gene; V was cut back by 5 bases and J by 5 bases. The germline gives CDR1 MNHEY, CDR2 SVGAGI. The CDR3 loop spans 15 amino acids. The CDR3 bases are TGTGCCAGCAGTCAAAGGGACAGGGGAAATGAAAAACTGTTTTTT. It yields the protein CASSQRDRGNEKLFF.

This chain connects TRBV12-5 to TRBJ2-7, with D unresolved. The germline CDR1 and CDR2 sequences are LGHNT and FRNRAP. V dropped 5 bases and J dropped 1 base, with 3 bases sitting between them. There are 11 residues in the CDR3. This chain's CDR3 is CASGPSYEQYF. The CDR3 nucleotides are TGTGCTAGTGGTCCGTCCTACGAGCAGTACTTC.

CDR3 DNA: TGTGCCAGCAGTCTAGGTTTGGCAGGGTCCTACGAGCAGTACTTC. Its translation is CASSLGLAGSYEQYF. The chain employs TRBV7-2 and TRBJ2-7; a possible D gene is TRBD1 (5 bases). The V gene lost 6 bases and the J gene lost 1 base, with 16 bases spanning the gap. The CDR3 sequence is 15 residues long. Germline lookup yields CDR1 SGHTA and CDR2 FQGNSA.

This clone was picked up many times. This rearrangement joins TRBV2 to TRBJ1-1; D gene ambiguous. This CDR3 contains 12 residues. Germline-derived CDR1 and CDR2 are SNHLY and FYNNEI. Trimming removed 8 bases from V and 13 bases from J, with 20 bases in between. This CDR3 reads CASSPTPLLSFF. The CDR3 bases are TGTGCCAGCTCCCCCACCCCGTTATTGAGTTTCTTT.

A few counts support this clone. The chain combines TRBV7-8 with TRBJ1-4, with D possibly being TRBD1 (6 bases). Germline values: CDR1 SGHVS, CDR2 FQNEAQ. V was shortened by 0 bases and J by 5 bases, with 13 bases between the two germline ends. CDR3 size: 16 residues. The CDR3 DNA reads as TGTGCCAGCAGCTTAGCGGGGGGGGCAGGGAATGAAAAACTGTTTTTT. Translation gives CASSLAGGAGNEKLFF.